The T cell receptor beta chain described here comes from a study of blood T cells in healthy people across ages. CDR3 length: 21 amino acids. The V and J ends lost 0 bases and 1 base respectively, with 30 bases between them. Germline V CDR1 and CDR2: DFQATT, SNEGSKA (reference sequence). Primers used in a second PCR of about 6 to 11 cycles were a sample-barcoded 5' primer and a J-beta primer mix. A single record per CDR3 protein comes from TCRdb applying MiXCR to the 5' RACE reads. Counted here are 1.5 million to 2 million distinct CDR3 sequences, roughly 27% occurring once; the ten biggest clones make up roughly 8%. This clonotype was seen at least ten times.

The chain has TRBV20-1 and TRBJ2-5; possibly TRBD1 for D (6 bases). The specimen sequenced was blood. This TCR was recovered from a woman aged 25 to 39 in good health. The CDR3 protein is CSAREAAGTRLLVSPQETQYF. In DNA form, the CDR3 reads TGCAGTGCTAGAGAGGCGGCCGGGACAAGGCTTTTGGTGTCGCCCCAAGAGACCCAGTACTTC.